This T cell receptor beta chain is drawn from a study of CD8 T cells in ankylosing spondylitis. Each TCR beta library was made by quantitative 5'-RACE that incorporated molecular barcodes. TCRdb re-called the 5' RACE reads with MiXCR, one entry per CDR3 protein. The sample has some 700,000 distinct CDR3 sequences; around 20% are singletons. The CDR3 loop spans 13 amino acids. Germline CDR1 ENHRY, CDR2 SYGVKD. V gave up 6 bases and J gave up 9 bases; unmatched junction bases: 7. Regarding the study as a whole: Among TCR beta sequences, a motif of under 10 highly homologous variants appeared characteristic of ankylosing spondylitis blood.

This clonotype was recorded a few times. Its target is unknown. The rearrangement joins TRBV10-3 to TRBJ2-2; the match to TRBD2 covers 7 bases. This clonotype was sampled from a male donor with ankylosing spondylitis. Sequencing used blood, either unsorted or a sorted T cell fraction (not recorded which). The CDR3 region is CAISPSGVRELFF. CDR3 DNA: TGTGCCATCAGCCCTAGCGGAGTGAGGGAGCTGTTTTTT.